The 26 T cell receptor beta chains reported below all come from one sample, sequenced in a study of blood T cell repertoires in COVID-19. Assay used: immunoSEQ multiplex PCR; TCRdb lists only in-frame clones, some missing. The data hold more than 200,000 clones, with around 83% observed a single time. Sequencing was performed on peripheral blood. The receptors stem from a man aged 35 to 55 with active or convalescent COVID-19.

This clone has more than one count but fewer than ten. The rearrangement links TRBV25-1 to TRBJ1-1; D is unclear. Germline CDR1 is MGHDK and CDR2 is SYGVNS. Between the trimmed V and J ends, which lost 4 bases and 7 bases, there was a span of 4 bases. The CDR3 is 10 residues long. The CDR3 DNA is TGTGCCAGCAGTGGGCTTGAAGCTTTCTTT. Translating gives CASSGLEAFF.

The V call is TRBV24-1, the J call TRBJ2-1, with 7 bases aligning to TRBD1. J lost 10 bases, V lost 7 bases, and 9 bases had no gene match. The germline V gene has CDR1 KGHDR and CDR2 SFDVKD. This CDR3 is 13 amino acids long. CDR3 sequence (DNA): TGTGCCACCAGGTCCGGGACAGACCTAGAGCAGTTCTTC. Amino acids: CATRSGTDLEQFF.

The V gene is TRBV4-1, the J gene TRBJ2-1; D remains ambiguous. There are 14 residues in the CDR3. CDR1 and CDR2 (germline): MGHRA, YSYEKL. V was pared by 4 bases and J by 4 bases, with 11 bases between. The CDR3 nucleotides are TGCGCCAGCAGCCCCCTTGTGGAGTACAATGAGCAGTTCTTC. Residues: CASSPLVEYNEQFF.

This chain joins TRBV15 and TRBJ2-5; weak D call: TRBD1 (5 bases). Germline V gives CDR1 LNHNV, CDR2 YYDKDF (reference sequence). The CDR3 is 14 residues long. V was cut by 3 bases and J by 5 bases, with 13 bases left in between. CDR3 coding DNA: TGTGCCACCAGCAGTAGACAGCGCTTGGAGACCCAGTACTTC. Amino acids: CATSSRQRLETQYF. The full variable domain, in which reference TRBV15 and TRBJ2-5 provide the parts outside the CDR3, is DAMVIQNPRYQVTQFGKPVTLSCSQTLNHNVMYWYQQKSSQAPKLLFHYYDKDFNNEADTPDNFQSRRPNTSFCFLDIRSPGLGDTAMYLCATSSRQRLETQYFGPGTRLLVL.

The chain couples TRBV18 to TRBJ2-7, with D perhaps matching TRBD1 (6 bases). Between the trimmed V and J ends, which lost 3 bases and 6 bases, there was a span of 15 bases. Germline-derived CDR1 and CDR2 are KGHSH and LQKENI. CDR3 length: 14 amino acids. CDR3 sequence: CASSPPGRGGEQYF. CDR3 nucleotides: TGTGCCAGCTCACCCCCGGGCAGGGGTGGCGAGCAGTACTTC.

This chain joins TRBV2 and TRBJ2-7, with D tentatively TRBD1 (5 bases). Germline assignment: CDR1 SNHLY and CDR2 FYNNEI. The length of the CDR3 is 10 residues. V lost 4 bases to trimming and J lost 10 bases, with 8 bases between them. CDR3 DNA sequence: TGTGCCAGCAGTGCCCAGGGTCAGTACTTC. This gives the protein CASSAQGQYF.

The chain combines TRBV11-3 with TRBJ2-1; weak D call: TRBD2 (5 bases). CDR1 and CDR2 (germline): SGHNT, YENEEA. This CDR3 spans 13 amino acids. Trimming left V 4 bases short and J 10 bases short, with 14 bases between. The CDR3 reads CASSWWASGEQFF. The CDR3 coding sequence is TGTGCCAGCAGCTGGTGGGCGAGCGGAGAGCAGTTCTTC.

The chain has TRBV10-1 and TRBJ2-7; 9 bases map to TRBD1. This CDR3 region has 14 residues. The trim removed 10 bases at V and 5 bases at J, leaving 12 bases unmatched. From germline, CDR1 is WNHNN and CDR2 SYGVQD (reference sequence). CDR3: CATGAGQGPNEQYF. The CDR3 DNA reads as TGCGCCACCGGAGCGGGACAGGGTCCGAACGAGCAGTACTTC.

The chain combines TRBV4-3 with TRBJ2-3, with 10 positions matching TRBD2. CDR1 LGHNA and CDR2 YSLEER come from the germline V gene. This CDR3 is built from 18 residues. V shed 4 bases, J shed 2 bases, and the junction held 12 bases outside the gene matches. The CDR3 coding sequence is TGCGCCAGCAGCCTCGCACCGTTACTAGCGGGGAACACAGATACGCAGTATTTT. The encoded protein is CASSLAPLLAGNTDTQYF.

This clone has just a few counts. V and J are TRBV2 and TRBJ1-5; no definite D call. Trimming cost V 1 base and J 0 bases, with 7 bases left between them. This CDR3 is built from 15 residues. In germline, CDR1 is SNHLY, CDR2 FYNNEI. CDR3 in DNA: TGTGCCAGCAGTGAAGGACAAATTAGCAATCAGCCCCAGCATTTT. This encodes CASSEGQISNQPQHF.

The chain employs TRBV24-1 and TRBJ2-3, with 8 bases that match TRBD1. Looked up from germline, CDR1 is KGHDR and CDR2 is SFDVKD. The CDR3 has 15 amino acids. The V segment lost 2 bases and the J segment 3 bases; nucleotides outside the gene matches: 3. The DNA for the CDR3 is TGTGCCACCAGTGATTCGGACAGGGTGACAGATACGCAGTATTTT. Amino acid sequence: CATSDSDRVTDTQYF.

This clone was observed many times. The CDR3 protein is CASSYAGVNTEAFF. The CDR3 nucleotides are TGTGCCAGCAGCTATGCCGGGGTGAACACTGAAGCTTTCTTT. The V gene is TRBV5-6, the J gene TRBJ1-1; D ambiguous. V was cut by 3 bases and J by 0 bases, with 9 bases left in between. The CDR3 loop spans 14 amino acids. Germline CDR1 is SGHDT and CDR2 is YYEEEE.

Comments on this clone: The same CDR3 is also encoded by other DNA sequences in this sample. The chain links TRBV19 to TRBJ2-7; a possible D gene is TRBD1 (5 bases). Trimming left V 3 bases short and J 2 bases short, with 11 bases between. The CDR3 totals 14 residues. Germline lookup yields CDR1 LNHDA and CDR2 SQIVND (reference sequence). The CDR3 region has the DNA TGTGCCAGTAGTATCCCAGGGCAAACCTACGAGCAGTACTTC. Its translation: CASSIPGQTYEQYF.

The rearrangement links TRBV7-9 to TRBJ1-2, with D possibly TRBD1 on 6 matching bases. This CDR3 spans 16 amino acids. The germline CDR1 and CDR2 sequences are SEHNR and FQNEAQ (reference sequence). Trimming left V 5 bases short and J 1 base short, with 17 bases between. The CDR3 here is CASSPDTGSNNYGYTF. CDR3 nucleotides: TGTGCCAGCAGCCCCGACACAGGGTCCAATAACTATGGCTACACCTTC.

CDR3 nucleotide sequence: TGTGCCAGCAGCTTTCCCGCTGGGGGGGGTTCCAATGAGCAGTTCTTC. Translation gives CASSFPAGGGSNEQFF. The V call is TRBV7-2, the J call TRBJ2-1, with 7 bases matching TRBD2. CDR3 size: 16 residues. V was clipped by 3 bases and J by 6 bases; unmatched bases: 11. The germline gives CDR1 SGHTA, CDR2 FQGNSA.

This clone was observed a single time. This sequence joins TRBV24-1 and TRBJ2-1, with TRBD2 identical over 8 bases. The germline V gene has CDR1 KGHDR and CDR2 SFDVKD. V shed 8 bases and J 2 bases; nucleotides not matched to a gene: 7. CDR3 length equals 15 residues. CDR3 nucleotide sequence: TGTGCCACCAATTTTGCGGGGGGTACCTACAATGAGCAGTTCTTC. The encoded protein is CATNFAGGTYNEQFF.

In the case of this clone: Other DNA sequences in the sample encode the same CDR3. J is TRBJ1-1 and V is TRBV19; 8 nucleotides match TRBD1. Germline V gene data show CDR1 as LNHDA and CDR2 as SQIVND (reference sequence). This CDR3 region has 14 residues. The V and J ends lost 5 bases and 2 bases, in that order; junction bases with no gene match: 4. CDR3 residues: CASSPQGVNTEAFF. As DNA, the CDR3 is TGTGCCAGTAGTCCACAGGGGGTTAACACTGAAGCTTTCTTT.

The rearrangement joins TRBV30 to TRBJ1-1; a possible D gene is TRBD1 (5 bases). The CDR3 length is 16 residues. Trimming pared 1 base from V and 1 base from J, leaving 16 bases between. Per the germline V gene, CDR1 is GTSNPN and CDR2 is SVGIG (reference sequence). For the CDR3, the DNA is TGTGCCTGGAGTGCCGGGGGTCACGGATGGAACACTGAAGCTTTCTTT. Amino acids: CAWSAGGHGWNTEAFF.

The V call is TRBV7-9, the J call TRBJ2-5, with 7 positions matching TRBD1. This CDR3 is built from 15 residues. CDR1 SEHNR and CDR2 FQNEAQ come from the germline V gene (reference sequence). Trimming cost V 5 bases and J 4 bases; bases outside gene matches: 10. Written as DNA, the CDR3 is TGTGCCAGCAGCCCCGACAGGGTGACGGGAGAGACCCAGTACTTC. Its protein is CASSPDRVTGETQYF.

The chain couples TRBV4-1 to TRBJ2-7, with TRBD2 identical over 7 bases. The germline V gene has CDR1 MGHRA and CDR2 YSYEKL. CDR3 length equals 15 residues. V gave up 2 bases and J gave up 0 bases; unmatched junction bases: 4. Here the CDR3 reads CASSQTSGASYEQYF. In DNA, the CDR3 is TGCGCCAGCAGCCAAACCAGCGGGGCCTCCTACGAGCAGTACTTC.

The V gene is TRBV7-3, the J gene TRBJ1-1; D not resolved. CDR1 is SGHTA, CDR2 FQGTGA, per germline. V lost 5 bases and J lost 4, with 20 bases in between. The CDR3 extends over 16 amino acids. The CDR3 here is CASSPRGAREGTEAFF. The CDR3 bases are TGTGCCAGCAGCCCCCGAGGAGCCCGAGAGGGCACTGAAGCTTTCTTT.

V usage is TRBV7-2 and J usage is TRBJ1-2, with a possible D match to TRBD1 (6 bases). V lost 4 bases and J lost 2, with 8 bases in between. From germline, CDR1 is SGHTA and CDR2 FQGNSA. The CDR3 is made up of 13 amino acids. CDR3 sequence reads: CASSSDSNYGYTF. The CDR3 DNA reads TGTGCCAGCAGCTCGGACAGCAACTATGGCTACACCTTC.

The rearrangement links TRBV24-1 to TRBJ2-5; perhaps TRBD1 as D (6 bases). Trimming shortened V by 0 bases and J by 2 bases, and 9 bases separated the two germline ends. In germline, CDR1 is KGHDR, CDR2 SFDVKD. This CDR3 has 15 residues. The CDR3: CATSDLGDTQETQYF. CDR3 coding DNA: TGTGCCACCAGTGATTTGGGGGACACTCAAGAGACCCAGTACTTC.

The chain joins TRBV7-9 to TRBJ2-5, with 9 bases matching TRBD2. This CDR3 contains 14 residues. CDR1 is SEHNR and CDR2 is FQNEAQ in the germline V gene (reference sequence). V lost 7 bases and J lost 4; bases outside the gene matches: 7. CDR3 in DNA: TGTGCCAGCACCCTTAGCGGGGGTAGAGAGACCCAGTACTTC. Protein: CASTLSGGRETQYF.

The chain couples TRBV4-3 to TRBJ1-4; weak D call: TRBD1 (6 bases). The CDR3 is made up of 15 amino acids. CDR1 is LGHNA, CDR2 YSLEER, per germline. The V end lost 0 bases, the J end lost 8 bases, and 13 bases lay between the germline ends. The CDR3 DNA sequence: TGCGCCAGCAGCCAAGAAACAGGGAGAGGGGAAAAACTGTTTTTT. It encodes CASSQETGRGEKLFF.

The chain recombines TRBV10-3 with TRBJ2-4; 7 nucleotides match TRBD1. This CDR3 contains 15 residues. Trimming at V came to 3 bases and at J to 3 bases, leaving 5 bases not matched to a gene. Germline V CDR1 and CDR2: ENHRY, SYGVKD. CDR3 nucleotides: TGTGCCATCAGTGAAGGGGGCTCGGGCAAAAACATTCAGTACTTC. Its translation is CAISEGGSGKNIQYF.